The source of this TCR beta chain is a study of cytomegalovirus exposure and HLA in healthy donors. Only one count was recorded for this clone. Its antigen is not known. Profiled with immunoSEQ multiplex PCR; TCRdb holds only in-frame clones, not every one. The repertoire holds around 240,000 clones, nearly 90% seen once, with under 0.45% in the top ten. Trimming at V came to 1 base and at J to 7 bases, leaving 6 bases not matched to a gene. From germline, CDR1 is SGHVS and CDR2 FQNEAQ. CDR3 size: 15 residues. The donors were members of the validation cohort, which comprised roughly 130 subjects and was separate from the first cohort of 666 subjects. Study results and limitations: Some TCR beta chains (more than 150 of them) were listed as cytomegalovirus-associated. Reportedly, diagnosis of cytomegalovirus status by the classifier showed high specificity and sensitivity. Most observed TCR sequences were rare, whereas some public TCRs were detected in many donors.

This TCR derives from a woman aged 18-29 years in good health and CMV-seronegative. This sequence joins TRBV7-8 and TRBJ1-4; TRBD1 matches at 7 bases. Sequences were obtained from PBMCs. Here the CDR3 reads CASSLVAGGGEKLFF. The DNA of the CDR3 is TGTGCCAGCAGCTTAGTAGCAGGGGGAGGTGAAAAACTGTTTTTT.